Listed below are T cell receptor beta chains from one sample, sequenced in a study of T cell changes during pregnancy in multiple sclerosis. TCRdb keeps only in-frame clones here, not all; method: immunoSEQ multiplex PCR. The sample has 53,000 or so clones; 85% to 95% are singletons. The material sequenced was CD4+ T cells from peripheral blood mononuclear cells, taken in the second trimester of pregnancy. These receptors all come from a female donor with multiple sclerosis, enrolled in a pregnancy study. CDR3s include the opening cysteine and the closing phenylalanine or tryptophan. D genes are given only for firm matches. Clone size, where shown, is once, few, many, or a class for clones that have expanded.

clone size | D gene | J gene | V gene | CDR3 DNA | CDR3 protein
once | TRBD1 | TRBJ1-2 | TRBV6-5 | TGTGCCAGCGGGTCGGACAGGGTCTCCGGCTACACCTTC | CASGSDRVSGYTF
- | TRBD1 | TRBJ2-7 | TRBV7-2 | TGTGCCAGCAGCCCACGTAGAGCGGGACAGGGCTTATCCTACGAGCAGTACTTC | CASSPRRAGQGLSYEQYF
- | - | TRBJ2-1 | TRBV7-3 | TGTGCCAGCAGCTTAATACGGTCCAATGAGCAGTTCTTC | CASSLIRSNEQFF
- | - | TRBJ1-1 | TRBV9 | TGTGCCAGCAGCCCCAATTTACTGCCGGGCACTGAAGCTTTCTTT | CASSPNLLPGTEAFF
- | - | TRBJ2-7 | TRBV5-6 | TGTGCCAGCAGCCTTGCTGGGAGCTCCTACGAGCAGTACTTC | CASSLAGSSYEQYF
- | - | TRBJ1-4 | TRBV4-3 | TGCGCCAGCAGCCAAGAAGGCCGGGAAACCGAAAAACTGTTTTTT | CASSQEGRETEKLFF
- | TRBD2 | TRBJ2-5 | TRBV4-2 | TGTGCCAGCAGCCAAGACCGCCCCGGGGGGCAAGAGACCCAGTACTTC | CASSQDRPGGQETQYF
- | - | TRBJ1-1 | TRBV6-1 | TGTGCCAGCAAGGGAGGGTTCGTGAACACTGAAGCTTTCTTT | CASKGGFVNTEAFF
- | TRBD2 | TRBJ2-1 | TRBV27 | TGTGCCAGCAGTTTAAGACTAGCGGGGTACAATGAGCAGTTCTTC | CASSLRLAGYNEQFF
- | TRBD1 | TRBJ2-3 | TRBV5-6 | TGTGCCAGCAGGCTCTCGACAGGGCTTAGCACAGATACGCAGTATTTT | CASRLSTGLSTDTQYF
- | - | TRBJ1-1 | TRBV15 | TGTGCCACCAGCAGAGGTGGGCTCAGGGAAGCTTTCTTT | CATSRGGLREAFF
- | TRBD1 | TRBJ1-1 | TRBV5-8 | TGTGCCAGCAGCCTGGAAGACAGGGGGACCACTGAAGCTTTCTTT | CASSLEDRGTTEAFF
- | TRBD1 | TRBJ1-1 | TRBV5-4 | TGTGCCAGCAGCTGGGGGACAGGCGCGAACACTGAAGCTTTCTTT | CASSWGTGANTEAFF
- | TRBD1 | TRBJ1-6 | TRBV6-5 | TGTGCCAGCAAGCAAGGACAGGGAGAGAATTCACCCCTCCACTTT | CASKQGQGENSPLHF
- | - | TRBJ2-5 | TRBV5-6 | TGTGCCAGCAGCCGGATAGCCACCCAAGAGACCCAGTACTTC | CASSRIATQETQYF
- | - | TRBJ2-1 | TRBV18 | TGTGCCAGCTCACCAAAGGCCCAACCGGGACTCAACGCAGACAATGAGCAGTTCTTC | CASSPKAQPGLNADNEQFF
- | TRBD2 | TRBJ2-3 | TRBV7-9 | TGTGCCAGCAGCTTAAAGGGCCGGGACTACCCTACAGATACGCAGTATTTT | CASSLKGRDYPTDTQYF
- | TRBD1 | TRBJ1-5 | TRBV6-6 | TGTGCCAGCAATGACAGGGTCGGTCAGCCCCAGCATTTT | CASNDRVGQPQHF
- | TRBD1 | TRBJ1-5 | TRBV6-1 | TGTGCCAGCAGTGATTCAGGGGGCGGTCAGCCCCAGCATTTT | CASSDSGGGQPQHF
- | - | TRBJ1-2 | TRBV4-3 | TGCGCCAGCAGCCAAGCGGTGGGAGGGGTGCGGGGCTACACCTTC | CASSQAVGGVRGYTF
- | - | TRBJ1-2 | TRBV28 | TGTGCCAGCAGTTTGAGAGGGCTAGACTATGGCTACACCTTC | CASSLRGLDYGYTF
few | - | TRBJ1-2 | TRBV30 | TGTGCCTGGGGGGGAGGGGGCTACACCTTC | CAWGGGGYTF
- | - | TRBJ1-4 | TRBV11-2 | TGTGCCAGCGGAGGGGGGGGGCGGAATGAAAAACTGTTTTTT | CASGGGGRNEKLFF
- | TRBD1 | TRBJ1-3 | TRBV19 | TGTGCCAGTAGTGCCCGGACAGGCTCTGGAAACACCATATATTTT | CASSARTGSGNTIYF
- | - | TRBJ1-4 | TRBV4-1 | TGCGCCAGCAGCCAAGAGGGGTCAGGGCTAAGGGCTAATGAAAAACTGTTTTTT | CASSQEGSGLRANEKLFF
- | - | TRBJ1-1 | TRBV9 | TGTGCCAGCAGCTCCAACGCCGCACGAGGGGGCACTGAAGCTTTCTTT | CASSSNAARGGTEAFF
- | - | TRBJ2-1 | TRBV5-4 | TGTGCCAGCAGCCAAAATACCGGGACTTACAATGAGCAGTTCTTC | CASSQNTGTYNEQFF
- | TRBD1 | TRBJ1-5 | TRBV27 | TGTGCCAGCAGTCCAGGACAGGGGCCCAATCAGCCCCAGCATTTT | CASSPGQGPNQPQHF
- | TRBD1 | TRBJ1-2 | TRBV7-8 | TGTGCCAGCAGCTTAGATCTCCCCCGGACAGGGAAAAACTATGGCTACACCTTC | CASSLDLPRTGKNYGYTF
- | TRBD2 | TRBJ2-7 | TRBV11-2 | TGTGCCAGCAGCTGGAAGGCGACTAGCGGGGGGCCTCCCTACGAGCAGTACTTC | CASSWKATSGGPPYEQYF
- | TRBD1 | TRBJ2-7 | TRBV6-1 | TGTGCCAGCAGTGAGCTGGCGGACAGGGTAGGGGATTGGCCCTACGAGCAGTACTTC | CASSELADRVGDWPYEQYF
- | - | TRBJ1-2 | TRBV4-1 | TGCGCCAGCAGCCTCACGGGGGGGGGCTATGGCTACACCTTC | CASSLTGGGYGYTF
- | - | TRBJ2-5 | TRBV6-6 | TGTGCCAGCAGTTACCCACGGGACTCCCAAGAGACCCAGTACTTC | CASSYPRDSQETQYF
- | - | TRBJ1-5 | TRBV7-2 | TGTGCCAGCAGCTTAGTTGGCTCGAGCAATCAGCCCCAGCATTTT | CASSLVGSSNQPQHF
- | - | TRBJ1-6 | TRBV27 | TGTGCCAGCAGTTTATTCAACGCCAGGGCCAATTCACCCCTCCACTTT | CASSLFNARANSPLHF
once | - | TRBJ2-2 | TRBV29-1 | TGCAGCGCGGACAGAGCGAACACCGGGGAGCTGTTTTTT | CSADRANTGELFF
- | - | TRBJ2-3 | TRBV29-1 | TGCAGCGTTGGGGGCCCTCACTTCACAGATACGCAGTATTTT | CSVGGPHFTDTQYF
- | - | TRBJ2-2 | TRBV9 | TGTGCCAGCAGCCCCAGGACAGCCGGGGAGCTGTTTTTT | CASSPRTAGELFF
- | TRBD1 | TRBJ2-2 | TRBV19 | TGTGCCAGTAGCCCGGACAGGGCGGGGGAGCTGTTTTTT | CASSPDRAGELFF
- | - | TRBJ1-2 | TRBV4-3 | TGCGCCAGCAGCCAAGAATGGGGCAGAGCTAACTATGGCTACACCTTC | CASSQEWGRANYGYTF
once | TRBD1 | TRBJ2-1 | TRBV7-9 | TGTGCCAGCAGCTTCGTACCCAGGGGGCTATACAATGAGCAGTTCTTC | CASSFVPRGLYNEQFF
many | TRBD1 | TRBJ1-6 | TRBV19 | TGTGCCAGTAGGGACAGGGGGAAGTCGAATTCACCCCTCCACTTT | CASRDRGKSNSPLHF
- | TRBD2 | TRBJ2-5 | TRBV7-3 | TGTGCCAGCAGCTTAGGAATAGCGGGGGGTCAAGAGACCCAGTACTTC | CASSLGIAGGQETQYF
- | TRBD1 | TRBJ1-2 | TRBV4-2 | TGTGCCAGCAGCCAAGATAGCGGGGGGACAGGGGGCCTTTTTTATGGCTACACCTTC | CASSQDSGGTGGLFYGYTF
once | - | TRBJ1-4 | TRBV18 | TGTGCCAGCTCCCCCCGGACAGAATCCAATGAAAAACTGTTTTTT | CASSPRTESNEKLFF